This T cell receptor beta chain was sequenced for a study of shared clonotypes between healthy human individuals. The protocol was immunoSEQ multiplex PCR, while the TCRdb copy is restricted to in-frame clones and leaves out a portion. This table holds 2 million to 2.5 million clones, 85% to 95% found once. This CDR3 has 14 residues. Germline V gene sequence: CDR1 MDHEN, CDR2 SYDVKM. V gave up 4 bases and J gave up 4 bases; unmatched junction bases: 5. This rearrangement joins TRBV28 to TRBJ1-2, with 8 bases lining up with TRBD1. The clonotype originates from a man younger than 35 in good health. Some clones in this sample may be carry-over from other donors' samples. The sample taken for sequencing was naive CD4+ T cells from PBMCs. Subset defined: CD45RA+ positively selected. Written as DNA, the CDR3 is TGTGCCAGCAGTTCGGGACAGGACGTCTATGGCTACACCTTC. It encodes CASSSGQDVYGYTF.